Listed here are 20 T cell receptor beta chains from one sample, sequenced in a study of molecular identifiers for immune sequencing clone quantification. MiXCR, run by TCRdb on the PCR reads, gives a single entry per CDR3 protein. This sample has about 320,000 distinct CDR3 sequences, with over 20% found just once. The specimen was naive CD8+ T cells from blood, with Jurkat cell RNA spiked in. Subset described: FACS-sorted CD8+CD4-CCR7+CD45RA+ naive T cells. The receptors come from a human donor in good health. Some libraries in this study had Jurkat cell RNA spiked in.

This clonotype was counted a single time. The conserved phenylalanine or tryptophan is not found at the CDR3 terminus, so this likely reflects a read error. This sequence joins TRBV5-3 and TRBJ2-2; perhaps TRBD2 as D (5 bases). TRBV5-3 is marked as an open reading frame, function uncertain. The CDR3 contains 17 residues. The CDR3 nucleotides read TGTGCCAGCAGCTTCCCCCGAGGGCTACTTGAGACCGGGGAGCTGTTTTTA. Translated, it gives CASSFPRGLLETGELFL.

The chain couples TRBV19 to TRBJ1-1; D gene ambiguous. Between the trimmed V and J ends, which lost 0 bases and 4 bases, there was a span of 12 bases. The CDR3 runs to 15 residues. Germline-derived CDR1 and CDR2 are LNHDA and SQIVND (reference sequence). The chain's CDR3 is CASSIDPLEGTEAFF. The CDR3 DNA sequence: TGTGCCAGTAGTATAGATCCCCTGGAAGGCACTGAAGCTTTCTTT.

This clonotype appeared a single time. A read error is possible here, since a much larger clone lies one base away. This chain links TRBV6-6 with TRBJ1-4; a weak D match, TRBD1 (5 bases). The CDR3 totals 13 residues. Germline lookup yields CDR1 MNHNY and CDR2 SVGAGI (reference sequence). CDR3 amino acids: CASTGGMDEKLCF. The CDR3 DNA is TGTGCCAGCACGGGGGGTATGGATGAAAAACTGTGTTTT.

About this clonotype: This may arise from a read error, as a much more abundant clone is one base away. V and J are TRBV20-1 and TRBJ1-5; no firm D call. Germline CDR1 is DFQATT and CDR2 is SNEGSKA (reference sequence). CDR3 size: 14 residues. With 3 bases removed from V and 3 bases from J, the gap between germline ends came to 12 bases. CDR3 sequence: CSASSEVVNQPQHF. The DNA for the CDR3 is TGCAGTGCTAGTTCAGAGGTTGTCAATCAGCCCCAGCATTTT.

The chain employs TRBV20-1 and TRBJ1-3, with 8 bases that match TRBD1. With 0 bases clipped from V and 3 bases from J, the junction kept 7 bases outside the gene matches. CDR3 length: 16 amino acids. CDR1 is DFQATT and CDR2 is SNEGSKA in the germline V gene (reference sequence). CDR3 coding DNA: TGCAGTGCTAGAGATCCCCGGACAGGGTTTGGAAACACCATATATTTT. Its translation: CSARDPRTGFGNTIYF.

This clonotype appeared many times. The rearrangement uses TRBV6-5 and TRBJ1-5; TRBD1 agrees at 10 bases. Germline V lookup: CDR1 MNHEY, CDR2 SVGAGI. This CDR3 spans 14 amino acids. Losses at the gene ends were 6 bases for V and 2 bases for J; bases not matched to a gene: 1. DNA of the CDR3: TGTGCCAGCAGCGGGACAGGGGGCAATCAGCCCCAGCATTTT. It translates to CASSGTGGNQPQHF.

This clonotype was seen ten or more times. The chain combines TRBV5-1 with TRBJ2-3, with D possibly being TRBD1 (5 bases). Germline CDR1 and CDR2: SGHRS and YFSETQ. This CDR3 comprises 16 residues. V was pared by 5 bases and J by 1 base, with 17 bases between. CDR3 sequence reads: CASRDQGKDRTDTQYF. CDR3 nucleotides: TGCGCCAGCAGAGATCAGGGAAAGGACCGCACAGATACGCAGTATTTT.

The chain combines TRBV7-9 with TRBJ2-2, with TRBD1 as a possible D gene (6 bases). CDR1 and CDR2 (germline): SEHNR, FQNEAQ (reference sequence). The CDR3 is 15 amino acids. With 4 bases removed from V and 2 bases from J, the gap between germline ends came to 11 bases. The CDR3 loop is CASSWWTDNTGELFF. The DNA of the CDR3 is TGTGCCAGCAGCTGGTGGACAGATAACACCGGGGAGCTGTTTTTT.

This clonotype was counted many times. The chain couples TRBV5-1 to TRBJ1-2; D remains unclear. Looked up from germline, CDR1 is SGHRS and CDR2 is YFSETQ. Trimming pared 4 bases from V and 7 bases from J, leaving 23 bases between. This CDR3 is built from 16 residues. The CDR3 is CASSPDGMSFGSGYTF. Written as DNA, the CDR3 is TGCGCCAGCAGCCCCGATGGGATGAGTTTTGGTTCTGGCTACACCTTC.

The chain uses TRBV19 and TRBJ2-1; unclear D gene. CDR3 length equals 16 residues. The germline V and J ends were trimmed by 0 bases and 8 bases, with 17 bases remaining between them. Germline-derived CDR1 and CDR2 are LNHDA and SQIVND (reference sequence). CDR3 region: CASSIESAASWDEQFF. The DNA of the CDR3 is TGTGCCAGTAGTATAGAATCGGCAGCCAGTTGGGATGAGCAGTTCTTC.

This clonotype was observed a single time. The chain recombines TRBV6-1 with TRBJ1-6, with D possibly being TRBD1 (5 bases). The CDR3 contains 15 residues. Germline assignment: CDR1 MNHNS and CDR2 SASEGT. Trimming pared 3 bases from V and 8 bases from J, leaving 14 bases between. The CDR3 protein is CASSDTGDAYSPLHF. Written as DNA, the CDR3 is TGTGCCAGCAGTGATACAGGAGACGCATATTCACCCCTCCACTTT.

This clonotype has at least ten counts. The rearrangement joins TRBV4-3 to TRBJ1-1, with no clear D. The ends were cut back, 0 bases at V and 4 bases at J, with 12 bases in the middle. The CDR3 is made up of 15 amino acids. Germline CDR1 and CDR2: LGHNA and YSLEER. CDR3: CASSQEAGFGTEAFF. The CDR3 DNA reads TGCGCCAGCAGCCAAGAGGCAGGATTCGGCACTGAAGCTTTCTTT.

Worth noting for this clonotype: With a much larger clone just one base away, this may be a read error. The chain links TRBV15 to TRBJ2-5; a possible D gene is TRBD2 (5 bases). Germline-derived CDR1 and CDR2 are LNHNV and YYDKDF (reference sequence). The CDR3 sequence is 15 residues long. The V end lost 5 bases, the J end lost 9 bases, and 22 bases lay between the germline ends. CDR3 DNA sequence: TGTGCCACCAGCTCCTACAGTGAGGTCGGGGAGCCCCAGTACTTC. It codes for CATSSYSEVGEPQYF.

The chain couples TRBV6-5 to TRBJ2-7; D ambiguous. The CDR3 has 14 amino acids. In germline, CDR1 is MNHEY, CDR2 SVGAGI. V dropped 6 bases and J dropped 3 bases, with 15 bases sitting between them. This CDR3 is CASSPLGGFYEQYF. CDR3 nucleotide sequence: TGTGCCAGCAGCCCCCTCGGCGGATTCTACGAGCAGTACTTC.

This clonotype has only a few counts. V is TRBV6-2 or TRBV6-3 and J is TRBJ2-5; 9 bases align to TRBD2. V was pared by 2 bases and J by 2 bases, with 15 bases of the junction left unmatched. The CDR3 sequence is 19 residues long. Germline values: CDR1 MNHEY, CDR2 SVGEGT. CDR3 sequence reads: CASSYPPGTSNEWQETQYF. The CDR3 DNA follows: TGTGCCAGCAGTTACCCTCCCGGGACTAGCAATGAGTGGCAAGAGACCCAGTACTTC.

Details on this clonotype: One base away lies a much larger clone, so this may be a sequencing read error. The CDR3 spells CASSQRDRGMVKAMNTEAFF. The CDR3 nucleotides read TGTGCCAGCAGCCAACGGGACAGGGGGATGGTCAAGGCCATGAACACTGAAGCTTTCTTT. The chain couples TRBV14 to TRBJ1-1, with 11 bases that match TRBD1. Looked up from germline, CDR1 is SGHDN and CDR2 is FVKESK. V dropped 2 bases and J dropped 0; count of bases not matched to a gene: 14. There are 20 residues in the CDR3.

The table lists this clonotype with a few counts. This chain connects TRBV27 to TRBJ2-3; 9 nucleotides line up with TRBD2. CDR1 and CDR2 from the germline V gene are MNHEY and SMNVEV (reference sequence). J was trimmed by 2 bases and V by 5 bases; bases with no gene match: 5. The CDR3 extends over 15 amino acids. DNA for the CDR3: TGTGCCAGCAGTCCCCGACTAGCGGTCACAGATACGCAGTATTTT. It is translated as CASSPRLAVTDTQYF.

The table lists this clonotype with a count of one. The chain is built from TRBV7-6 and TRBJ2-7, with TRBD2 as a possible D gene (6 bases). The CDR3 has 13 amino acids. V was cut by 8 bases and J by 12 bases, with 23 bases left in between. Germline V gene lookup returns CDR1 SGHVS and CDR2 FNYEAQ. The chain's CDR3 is CASGAGLPYGRYF. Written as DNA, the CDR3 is TGTGCCAGCGGCGCGGGACTGCCCTACGGGCGGTACTTC.

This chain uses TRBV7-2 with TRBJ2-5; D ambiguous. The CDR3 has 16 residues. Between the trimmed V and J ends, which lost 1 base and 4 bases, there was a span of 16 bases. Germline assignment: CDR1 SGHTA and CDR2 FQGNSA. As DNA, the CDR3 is TGTGCCAGCAGCTTAGGGGTTCTATTGGTGAGAGAGACCCAGTACTTC. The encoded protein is CASSLGVLLVRETQYF.

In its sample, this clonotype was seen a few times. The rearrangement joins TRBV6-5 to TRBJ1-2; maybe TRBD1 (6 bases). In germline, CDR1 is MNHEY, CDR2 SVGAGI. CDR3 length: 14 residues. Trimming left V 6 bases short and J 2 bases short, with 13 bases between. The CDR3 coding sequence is TGTGCCAGCAGACCCGAAGGACAGAACTATGGCTACACCTTC. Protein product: CASRPEGQNYGYTF.